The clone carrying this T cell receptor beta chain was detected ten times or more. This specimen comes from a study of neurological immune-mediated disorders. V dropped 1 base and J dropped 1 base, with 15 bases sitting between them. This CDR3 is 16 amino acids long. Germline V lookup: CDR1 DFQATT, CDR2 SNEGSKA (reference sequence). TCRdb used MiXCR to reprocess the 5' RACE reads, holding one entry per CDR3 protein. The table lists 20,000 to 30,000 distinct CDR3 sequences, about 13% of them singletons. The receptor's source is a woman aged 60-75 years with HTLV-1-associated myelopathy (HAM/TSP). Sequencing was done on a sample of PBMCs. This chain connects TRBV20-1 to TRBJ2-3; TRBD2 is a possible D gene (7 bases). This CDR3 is CSARGLAGGRTDTQYF. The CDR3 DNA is TGCAGTGCTAGAGGGCTAGCCGGGGGGCGCACAGATACGCAGTATTTT.